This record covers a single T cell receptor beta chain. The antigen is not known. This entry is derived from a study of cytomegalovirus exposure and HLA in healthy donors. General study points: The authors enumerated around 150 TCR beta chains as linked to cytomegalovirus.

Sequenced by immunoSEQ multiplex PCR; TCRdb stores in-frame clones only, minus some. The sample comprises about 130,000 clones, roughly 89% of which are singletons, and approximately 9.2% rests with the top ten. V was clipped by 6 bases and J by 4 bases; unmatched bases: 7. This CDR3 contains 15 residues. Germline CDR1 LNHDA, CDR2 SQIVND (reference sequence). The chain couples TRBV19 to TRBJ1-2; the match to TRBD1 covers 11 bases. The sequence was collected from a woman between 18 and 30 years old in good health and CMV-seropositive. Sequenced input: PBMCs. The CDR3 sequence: CASSLGTGGIYGYTF. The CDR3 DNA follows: TGTGCCAGTAGCCTTGGGACAGGGGGGATCTATGGCTACACCTTC.